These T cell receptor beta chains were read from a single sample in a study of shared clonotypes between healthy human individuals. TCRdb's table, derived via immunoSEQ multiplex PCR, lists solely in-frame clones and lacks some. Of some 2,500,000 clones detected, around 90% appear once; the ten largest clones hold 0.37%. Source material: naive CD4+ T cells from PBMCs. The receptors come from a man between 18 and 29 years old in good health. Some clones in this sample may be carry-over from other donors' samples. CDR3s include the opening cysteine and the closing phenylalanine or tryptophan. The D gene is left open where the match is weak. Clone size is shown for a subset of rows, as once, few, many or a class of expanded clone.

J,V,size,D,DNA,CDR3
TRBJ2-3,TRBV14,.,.,TGTGCCAGCAGCCAAGATTTCTCCGTAAGGGATACGCAGTATTTT,CASSQDFSVRDTQYF
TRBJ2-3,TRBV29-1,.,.,TGCAGCGTTGTCGGCCCCGCAGGTACGCAGTATTTT,CSVVGPAGTQYF
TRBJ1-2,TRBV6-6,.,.,TGTGCCAGCGGACTCCCAGGGGCTGGCTACACCTTC,CASGLPGAGYTF
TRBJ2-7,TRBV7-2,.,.,TGTGCCAGCAGCTTATCAGGGGTTAGTGCAGTTACCTACGAGCAGTACTTC,CASSLSGVSAVTYEQYF
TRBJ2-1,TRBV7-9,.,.,TGTGCCAGCAGCCGAACAACCGGGGGTGAGCAGTTCTTC,CASSRTTGGEQFF
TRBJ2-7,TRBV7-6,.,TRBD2,TGTGCCAGCAGCGGAATGGATACTAGCGGGAATAGAGTTATGCTGTACTTC,CASSGMDTSGNRVMLYF
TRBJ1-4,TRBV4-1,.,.,TGCGCCAGCAGCCGCACCCCCCAAAAACTGTTTTTT,CASSRTPQKLFF
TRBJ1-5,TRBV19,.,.,TGTGCCAGTAGTATGGGGCCGGGGAATCAGCCCCAGCATTTT,CASSMGPGNQPQHF
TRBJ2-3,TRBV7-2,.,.,TGTGCCAGCAGCTTAGGATACGGAGACGGTGCGCAGTATTTT,CASSLGYGDGAQYF
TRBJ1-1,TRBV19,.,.,TGTGCCAGTAGTGTAGACATTCGCACTGAAGCTTTCTTT,CASSVDIRTEAFF
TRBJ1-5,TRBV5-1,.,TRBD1,TGCGCCAGCAGCGTGGCAGGGGGCGCGGATCAGCCCCAGCATTTT,CASSVAGGADQPQHF
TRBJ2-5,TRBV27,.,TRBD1,TGTGCCAGCAGTAGGACAGGGGGGGCAAGGTACCAAGAGACCCAGTACTTC,CASSRTGGARYQETQYF
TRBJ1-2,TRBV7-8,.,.,TGTGCCAGCAGCCTGGGAGTTTATGGCTACACCTTC,CASSLGVYGYTF
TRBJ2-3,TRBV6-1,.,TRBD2,TGTGCCAGCAGTGAAGGTCATAGCGGGGGTGGTCGCGGGTATTTT,CASSEGHSGGGRGYF
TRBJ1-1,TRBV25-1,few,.,TGTGCCAGCAGTGTACAGGGAGTTGGCACTGAAGCTTTCTTT,CASSVQGVGTEAFF
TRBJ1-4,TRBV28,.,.,TGTGCCAGCAGTGTCAGGGTTGAAAAACTGTTTTTT,CASSVRVEKLFF
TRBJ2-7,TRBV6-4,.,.,TGTGCCAGCAGTGAACCTGCCCGGGGCCTGCGAAAGAGCTACGAGCAGTACTTC,CASSEPARGLRKSYEQYF
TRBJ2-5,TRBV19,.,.,TGTGCCAGTAGTATCGACCGAGGGGTGACCCAGTACTTC,CASSIDRGVTQYF
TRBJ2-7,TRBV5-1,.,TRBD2,TGCGCCAGCAGCTTAGCGGGAGGGCTATACGAGCAGTACTTC,CASSLAGGLYEQYF
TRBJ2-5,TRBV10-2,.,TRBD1,TGCGCCAGCAGCCGGGACAGAGAGACCCAGTACTTC,CASSRDRETQYF
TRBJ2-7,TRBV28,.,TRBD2,TGTGCCAGCAGTTTACCAGGGAGGGACGAGCAGTACTTC,CASSLPGRDEQYF
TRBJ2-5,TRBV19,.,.,TGTGCCAGTAGTCCTCGAGCGGTTGAGACCCAGTACTTC,CASSPRAVETQYF
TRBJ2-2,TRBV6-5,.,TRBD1,TGTGCCAGCAGCCCGGGACAGGGGAACACCGGGGAGCTGTTTTTT,CASSPGQGNTGELFF
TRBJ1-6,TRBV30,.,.,TGTGCCTGGAGTGGCGTATTTCCTTCGGGCAATTCACCCCTCCACTTT,CAWSGVFPSGNSPLHF
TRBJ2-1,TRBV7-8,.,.,TGTGCCATCTCGATCGGGGGTGGGTCCTACAATGAGCAGTTCTTC,CAISIGGGSYNEQFF
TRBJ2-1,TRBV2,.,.,TGTGCCAGCAGGAAGTCACTAGGAGGTGAGCAGTTCTTC,CASRKSLGGEQFF
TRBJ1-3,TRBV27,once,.,TGTGCCAGCAGTCCCTCAACAGGTAGTGGAAACACCATATATTTT,CASSPSTGSGNTIYF
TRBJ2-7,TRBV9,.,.,TGTGCCAGCAGCCCCAGACTTGAAACCTACGAGCAGTACTTC,CASSPRLETYEQYF
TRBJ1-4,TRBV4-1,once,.,TGCGCCAGCAGCCAAGTATCTAGAACCGCAACTATTAGTGAAAAACTGTTTTTT,CASSQVSRTATISEKLFF
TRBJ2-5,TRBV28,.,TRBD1,TGTGCCAGCAGGGTGGGGACAGGGACAATTGGGACCCAGTACTTC,CASRVGTGTIGTQYF
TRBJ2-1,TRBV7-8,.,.,TGTGCCAGCAGCCCGAGGACATCCCTCGGGGAGCAGTTCTTC,CASSPRTSLGEQFF
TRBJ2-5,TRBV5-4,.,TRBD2,TGTGCCAGCAGCTACCAACTAGCGGCCCAAGAGACCCAGTACTTC,CASSYQLAAQETQYF
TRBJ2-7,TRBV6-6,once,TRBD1,TGTGCCAGCAGCCTTAGGGGGCGGAGCTCCTACGAGCAGTACTTC,CASSLRGRSSYEQYF
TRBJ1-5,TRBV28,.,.,TGTGCCAGCAGTTCCCCGAGCAATCAGCCCCAGCATTTT,CASSSPSNQPQHF
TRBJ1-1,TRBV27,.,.,TGTGCCAGCAGTTTATCATGGCAGATGAACACTGAAGCTTTCTTT,CASSLSWQMNTEAFF
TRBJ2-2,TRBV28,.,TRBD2,TGTGCCAGCAGTTTAAGCGCGGGAGGAATCGGGGAGCTGTTTTTT,CASSLSAGGIGELFF
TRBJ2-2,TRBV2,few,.,TGTGCCAGCAGTGAGAGGGAAGCCGGGGAGCTGTTTTTT,CASSEREAGELFF
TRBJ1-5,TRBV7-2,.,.,TGTGCCAGCAGCTTGAGGGGGGGGGCCCTAGGGAGTCAGCCCCAGCATTTT,CASSLRGGALGSQPQHF
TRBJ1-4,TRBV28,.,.,TGTGCCAGCAGTTCGCGCAACGGGGGGGCTACTGATGAAAAACTGTTTTTT,CASSSRNGGATDEKLFF
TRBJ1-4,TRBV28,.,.,TGTGCCAGCAGTCCATGGACGGGAAATGAAAAACTGTTTTTT,CASSPWTGNEKLFF
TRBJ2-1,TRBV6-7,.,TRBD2,TGTGCCAGCAGTTACTCCCTTCGGGAGGACCTAATCTCCTACAATGAGCAGTTCTTC,CASSYSLREDLISYNEQFF